These 12 T cell receptor beta chains were all obtained from the same sample, sequenced in a study of blood T cell repertoires in COVID-19. The repertoire was sequenced with immunoSEQ multiplex PCR; TCRdb's copy has only in-frame clones and lacks some. The sample records 40,000 to 55,000 clones, 83% being singletons. Source material: peripheral blood. These receptor sequences come from a man in his forties with acute or convalescent COVID-19.

The V call is TRBV11-2, the J call TRBJ1-3; D not certain. Per germline, CDR1 SGHAT and CDR2 FQNNGV. This CDR3 has 14 residues. Trimming stripped 2 bases from V and 0 bases from J, with 5 bases between. The CDR3 here is CASSLYSSGNTIYF. CDR3 coding DNA: TGTGCCAGCAGCTTATACAGCTCTGGAAACACCATATATTTT.

The rearrangement joins TRBV2 to TRBJ1-5, with D hard to call. The germline V and J ends were trimmed by 6 bases and 6 bases, with 15 bases remaining between them. Germline V gene lookup returns CDR1 SNHLY and CDR2 FYNNEI. The CDR3 has 14 residues. DNA for the CDR3: TGTGCCAGCAGGGACTACCCTAGTGGTCAGCCCCAGCATTTT. This sequence encodes CASRDYPSGQPQHF.

The chain is built from TRBV6-6 and TRBJ2-7; TRBD1 is a possible D gene (5 bases). CDR3 length: 14 residues. Germline V CDR1 and CDR2: MNHNY, SVGAGI (reference sequence). V was shortened by 2 bases and J by 3 bases, with 11 bases between the two germline ends. The CDR3: CASSYARQHYEQYF. As DNA, the CDR3 is TGTGCCAGCAGTTACGCAAGACAGCACTACGAGCAGTACTTC.

The chain links TRBV24-1 to TRBJ2-1; 8 bases match TRBD1. J gave up 8 bases and V 11 bases, and 4 bases lay outside the gene matches. Germline V CDR1 and CDR2: KGHDR, SFDVKD. This CDR3 has 11 residues. CDR3 amino acids: CARTGNYEQFF. The CDR3 DNA is TGTGCCAGGACAGGGAACTATGAGCAGTTCTTC.

This clone was recorded once. The CDR3 loop is CASSSGLGAFF. The CDR3, as DNA: TGTGCCAGCAGTTCGGGGTTAGGAGCTTTCTTT. The genes are TRBV6-5 and TRBJ1-1; D unresolved. The CDR3 is made up of 11 amino acids. CDR1 and CDR2 from the germline V gene are MNHEY and SVGAGI. Trimming removed 4 bases from V and 10 bases from J, with 10 bases in between.

This clone appeared once. The chain has TRBV7-9 and TRBJ2-1, with 13 bases that match TRBD2. The CDR3 extends over 15 amino acids. Germline trimming cut 4 bases from V and 5 bases from J; bases unmatched to any gene: 2. The germline V gene has CDR1 SEHNR and CDR2 FQNEAQ (reference sequence). The CDR3 nucleotides are TGTGCCAGCAGCTCCGGGACTAGCGGGAACAATGAGCAGTTCTTC. Its translation is CASSSGTSGNNEQFF.

The rearrangement links TRBV11-2 to TRBJ2-7; no firm D call. The CDR3 is 11 amino acids. Germline V gene lookup returns CDR1 SGHAT and CDR2 FQNNGV. Trimming took 5 bases from V and 2 from J, leaving 4 bases between them. The CDR3: CASSITYEQYV. The CDR3 DNA reads as TGTGCCAGCAGCATTACCTACGAGCAGTACGTC.

The gene calls are TRBV19 and TRBJ2-7; 11 bases map to TRBD2. Germline CDR1 LNHDA, CDR2 SQIVND (reference sequence). After removal of 6 bases from V and 3 bases from J, the junction contained 4 bases not matched to a gene. This CDR3 is built from 14 residues. CDR3 in amino acids: CASSPSGRNYEQYF. Written as DNA, the CDR3 is TGTGCCAGTAGCCCTAGCGGGAGGAACTACGAGCAGTACTTC.

CDR3 loop: CASTLGRGTEQYF. As DNA, the CDR3 is TGCGCCAGCACCCTGGGCAGGGGCACCGAGCAGTACTTC. This chain links TRBV5-1 with TRBJ2-7, with D perhaps TRBD1 (6 bases). The V gene's germline CDR1 is SGHRS and CDR2 YFSETQ. V was pared by 6 bases and J by 6 bases, with 16 bases between. There are 13 residues in the CDR3.

The table lists this clone with a count of one. The rearrangement joins TRBV5-1 to TRBJ1-5; the match to TRBD1 covers 9 bases. Germline assignment: CDR1 SGHRS and CDR2 YFSETQ. After removal of 0 bases from V and 3 bases from J, the junction contained 1 base not matched to a gene. CDR3 length: 15 residues. As DNA, the CDR3 is TGCGCCAGCAGCTTGGGGGACAGGGTCAATCAGCCCCAGCATTTT. Protein product: CASSLGDRVNQPQHF.

The gene calls are TRBV19 and TRBJ1-1; 8 bases map to TRBD1. The CDR3 is 15 residues long. Trimming removed 6 bases from V and 1 base from J; junction bases left unmatched: 7. Germline CDR1 is LNHDA and CDR2 is SQIVND (reference sequence). DNA for the CDR3: TGTGCCAGTAGACTAACCGGGACAGGGAACACTGAAGCTTTCTTT. Its translation: CASRLTGTGNTEAFF.

The table lists this clone with a count of one. The chain has TRBV24-1 and TRBJ2-1; D is perhaps TRBD2 (5 bases). The ends were cut back, 5 bases at V and 1 base at J, with 8 bases in the middle. Germline values: CDR1 KGHDR, CDR2 SFDVKD. CDR3 length: 14 amino acids. The DNA of the CDR3 is TGTGCCACCAGTGTGGGGAGTTCCTACAATGAGCAGTTCTTC. It yields the protein CATSVGSSYNEQFF.